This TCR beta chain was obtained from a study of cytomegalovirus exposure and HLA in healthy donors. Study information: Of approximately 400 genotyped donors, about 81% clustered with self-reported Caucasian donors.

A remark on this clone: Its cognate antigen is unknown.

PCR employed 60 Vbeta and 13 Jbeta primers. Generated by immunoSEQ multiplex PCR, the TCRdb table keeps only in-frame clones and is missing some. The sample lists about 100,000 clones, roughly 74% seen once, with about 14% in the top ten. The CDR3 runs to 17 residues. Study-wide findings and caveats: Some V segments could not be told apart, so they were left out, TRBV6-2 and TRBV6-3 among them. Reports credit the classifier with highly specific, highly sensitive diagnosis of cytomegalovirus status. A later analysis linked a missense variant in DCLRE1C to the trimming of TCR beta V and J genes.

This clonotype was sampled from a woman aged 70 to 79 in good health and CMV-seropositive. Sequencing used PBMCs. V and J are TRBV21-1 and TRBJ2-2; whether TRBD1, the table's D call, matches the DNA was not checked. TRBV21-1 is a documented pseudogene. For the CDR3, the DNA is TGTGCCAGCAGCAAAGTACGTGGGACAAGCACGGCCGGGGAGCTGTTTTTT. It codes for CASSKVRGTSTAGELFF.